A single sample gave rise to the 5 T cell receptor beta chains below, sequenced in a study of T cells expressing NK-cell markers. TCRdb reanalyzed the 5' RACE reads, giving one entry per CDR3 protein sequence and no DNA. Reported are fewer than 400,000 distinct CDR3 sequences; the ten largest clones contain 5.2%. Source material: blood T cells: a sorted CD56 or NKG2C T cell subset, CD4+ or CD8+ T cells, or bulk PBMC T cells (not recorded which). Receptors were obtained from a man aged 18 to 70 in good health.

The chain is built from TRBV6-5 and TRBJ2-7. CDR3 length: 11 residues. CDR1 and CDR2 (germline): MNHEY, SVGAGI. CDR3 sequence: CASRLFAEQYF.

The chain's CDR3 is CASSEMGRGPRNEQFF. The chain carries TRBV25-1 and TRBJ2-1; TCRdb's D call of TRBD1 is untestable without DNA. The V gene's germline CDR1 is MGHDK and CDR2 SYGVNS. The CDR3 has 16 amino acids.

The V call is TRBV14, the J call TRBJ1-2; TCRdb picks TRBD1, but there is no DNA to check that call. The CDR3 spans 16 residues. Germline lookup yields CDR1 SGHDN and CDR2 FVKESK. CDR3 protein: CASSPWTGEGSYGYTF. Supplemented by reference TRBV14 and TRBJ1-2, the full variable domain reads EAGVTQFPSHSVIEKGQTVTLRCDPISGHDNLYWYRRVMGKEIKFLLHFVKESKQDESGMPNNRFLAERTGGTYSTLKVQPAELEDSGVYFCASSPWTGEGSYGYTFGSGTRLTVV.

V usage is TRBV12-3 or TRBV12-4 and J usage is TRBJ1-6; TCRdb indicates TRBD1, and absent DNA this call remains unverified. The CDR3 totals 15 residues. The CDR3: CASSPGQGDNSPLHF.

The chain links TRBV9 to TRBJ2-2; TCRdb names TRBD1, which stays unverified in the absence of DNA. The CDR3 is 14 amino acids. The germline V gene encodes CDR1 SGDLS and CDR2 YYNGEE. The CDR3 loop reads CASSFRGETGELFF.